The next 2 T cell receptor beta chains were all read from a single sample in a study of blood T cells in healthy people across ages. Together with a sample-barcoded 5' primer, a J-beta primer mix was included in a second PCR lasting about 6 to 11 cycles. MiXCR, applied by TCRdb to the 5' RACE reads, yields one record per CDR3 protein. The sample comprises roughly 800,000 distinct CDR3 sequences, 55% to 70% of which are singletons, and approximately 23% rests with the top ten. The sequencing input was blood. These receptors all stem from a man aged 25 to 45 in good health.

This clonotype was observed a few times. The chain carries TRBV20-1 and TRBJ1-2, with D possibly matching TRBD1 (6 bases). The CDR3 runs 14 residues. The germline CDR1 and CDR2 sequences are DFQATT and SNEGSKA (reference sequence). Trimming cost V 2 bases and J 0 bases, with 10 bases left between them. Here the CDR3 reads CSARQGWANYGYTF. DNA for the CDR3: TGCAGTGCTAGACAGGGGTGGGCTAACTATGGCTACACCTTC.

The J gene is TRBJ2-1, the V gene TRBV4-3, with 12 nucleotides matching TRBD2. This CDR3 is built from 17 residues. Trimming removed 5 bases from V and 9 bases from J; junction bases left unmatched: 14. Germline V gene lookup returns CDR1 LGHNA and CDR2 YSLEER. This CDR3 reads CASSARLAGDTGVEQFF. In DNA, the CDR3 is TGCGCCAGCAGCGCACGACTAGCGGGAGATACCGGGGTTGAGCAGTTCTTC.